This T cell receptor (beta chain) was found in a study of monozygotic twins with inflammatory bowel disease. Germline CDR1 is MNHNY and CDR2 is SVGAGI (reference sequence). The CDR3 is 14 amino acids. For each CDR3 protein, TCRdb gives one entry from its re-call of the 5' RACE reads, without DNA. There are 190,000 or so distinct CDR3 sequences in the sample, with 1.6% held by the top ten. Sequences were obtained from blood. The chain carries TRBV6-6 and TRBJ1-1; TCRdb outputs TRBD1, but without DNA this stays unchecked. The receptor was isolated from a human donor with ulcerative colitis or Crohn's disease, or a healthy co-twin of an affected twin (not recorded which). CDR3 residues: CASSVGGMNTEAFF.